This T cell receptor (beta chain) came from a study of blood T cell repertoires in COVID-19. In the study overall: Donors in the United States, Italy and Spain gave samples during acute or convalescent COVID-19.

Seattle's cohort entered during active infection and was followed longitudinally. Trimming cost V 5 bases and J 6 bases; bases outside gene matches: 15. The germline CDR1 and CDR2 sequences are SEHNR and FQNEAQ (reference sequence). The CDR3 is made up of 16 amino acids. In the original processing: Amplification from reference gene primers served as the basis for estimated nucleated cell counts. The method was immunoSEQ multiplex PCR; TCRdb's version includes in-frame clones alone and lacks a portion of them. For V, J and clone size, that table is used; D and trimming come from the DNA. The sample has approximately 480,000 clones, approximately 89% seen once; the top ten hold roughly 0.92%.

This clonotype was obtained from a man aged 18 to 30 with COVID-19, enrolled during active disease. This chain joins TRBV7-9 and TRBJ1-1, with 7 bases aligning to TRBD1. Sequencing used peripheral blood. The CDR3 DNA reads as TGTGCCAGCAGCCTCCGGGGACAGAACGGAGTTTCTGAAGCTTTCTTT. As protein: CASSLRGQNGVSEAFF. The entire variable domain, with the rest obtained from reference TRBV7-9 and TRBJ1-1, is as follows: DTGVSQNPRHKITKRGQNVTFRCDPISEHNRLYWYRQTLGQGPEFLTYFQNEAQLEKSRLLSDRFSAERPKGSFSTLEIQRTEQGDSAMYLCASSLRGQNGVSEAFFGQGTRLTVV.